The source of this T cell receptor (beta chain) is a study of human T cells and chemical hapten exposure (TCRdb year 2021). About the study as a whole: For sensitization, 2% DPC in acetone was applied to an approximately 2 cm by approximately 2 cm area of upper inner arm skin. Throughout the roughly 23-week study period, patients were also given weekly therapeutic DPC doses on the scalp. Patch testing on the upper back used Finn chambers containing 0.01% DPC, with scoring done after 6 days according to International Contact Dermatitis Research Group standards. Most of the patients in the cohort were female, and the cohort covered alopecia areata with under or over 50% scalp involvement, alopecia totalis and alopecia universalis. Libraries were combined into a pool for sequencing, and differences in TCR yield between samples came mainly from small differences in library volumes within the pool. Peripheral blood TCR repertoire changes were tracked in vivo in alopecia patients during primary and secondary sensitization to the hapten diphenylcyclopropenone (DPC). Patient blood was sampled pre-sensitization (week 0) and at 2, 6 and about 24 weeks after DPC sensitization. For TCR sequencing, blood came from some 31 alopecia patients at anywhere from one to four time points (pre-sensitization, 2, 6 and 24 weeks).

General conclusions and limits of the study: After repeated subsampling, the strength of the expansion versus patch-test correlation and the threshold at which it became significant changed. DPC sensitization did not change the number of TCRs with a frequency above 1 in 1000, and there was no evidence of changes in global repertoire structure. Expanded TCRs formed significantly more large CDR3 similarity clusters than pre-sensitization or healthy control sets, consistent with antigen-driven responses. Alopecia, a presumed autoimmune disease, was present in all patients, so the immune response of the patients might differ from that of healthy individuals. Patch test score correlated positively with the number of PT1 expanded TCRs, reaching significance at thresholds 8, 16 and 32 but not at 4.

Per the publication, the time point label means: patch test 1, 2 weeks after DPC sensitization. Sample treatment or condition, as interpreted from the label and publication: therapeutic diphenylcyclopropenone sensitization with weekly scalp DPC. At each patch-test visit, blood was drawn before the patch test was applied. Eligible patients were aged 18 to 70, diagnosed with alopecia, deemed suitable for DPC therapy, and excluded if pregnant. Total RNA was isolated from unfractionated whole blood collected in Tempus Blood RNA tubes. Preparation of the library involved RACE. TCRdb records NextSeq 500 as the sequencer. During library preparation, unique molecular identifiers were attached to individual cDNA molecules so that TCRs could be counted in a quantitative, reproducible way. For every blood RNA sample, sequencing covered both the TCR alpha and TCR beta chains. Regarding the original processing steps: Samples had a median of about 96,000 TCRs, with a range from roughly 23,224 to 700,000. The Decombinator software suite was used to annotate the V, J and CDR3 of the TCR reads. Every sample was subsampled to the same number of TCRs (28,000) for the PS versus PT1 abundance plots. Expanded TCRs were defined as absent before sensitization and observed at least eight times at the 2-week time point. TCRdb's own reprocessing of the public reads used fastp at Q25 and MiXCR and kept productive beta chains. Duplicate CDR3 protein sequences are folded into a single record with the most common DNA and genes. TCRdb's processing, not the authors' own work, is the source of the V and J calls. The sample includes around 340,000 distinct CDR3 sequences, with approximately 6.9% observed a single time. The ten largest account for 8.4% of the sample.

This clonotype appeared a few times. What antigen it recognizes has not been identified. Base qualities are not at hand, and no much larger clone is one base apart. V drops 6 bases and J drops 0 bases, leaving 8 bases in between. CDR1 and CDR2 are read off the germline V gene as SNHLY and FYNNEI. Its CDR3 holds 13 amino acids, cysteine through phenylalanine. Of the read, only the CDR3 DNA is kept; its 39 bases are in frame from base 1. Rearrangement joined TRBV2 to TRBJ1-2, with the D gene not clear enough to name. The TCR was taken from a woman younger than 30 with alopecia areata. Some clones in this sample may be carry-over from other donors' samples. The material sequenced was whole blood, taken in connection with sensitization to the hapten diphenylcyclopropenone (DPC). The CDR3 here reads CASSEQTNYGYTF. Read as DNA, the sequence is TGTGCCAGCAGCGAACAGACTAACTATGGCTACACCTTC.